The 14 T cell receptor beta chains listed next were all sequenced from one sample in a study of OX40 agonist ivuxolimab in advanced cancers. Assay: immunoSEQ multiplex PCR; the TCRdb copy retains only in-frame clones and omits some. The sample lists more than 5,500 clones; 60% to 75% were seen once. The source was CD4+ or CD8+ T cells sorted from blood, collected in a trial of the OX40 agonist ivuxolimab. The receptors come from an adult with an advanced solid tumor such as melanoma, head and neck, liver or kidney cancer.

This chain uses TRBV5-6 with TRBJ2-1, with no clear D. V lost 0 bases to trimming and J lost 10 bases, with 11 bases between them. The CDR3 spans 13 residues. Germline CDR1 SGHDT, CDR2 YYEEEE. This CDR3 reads CASSLGASREQFF. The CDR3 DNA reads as TGTGCCAGCAGCTTGGGAGCTAGTCGAGAGCAGTTCTTC.

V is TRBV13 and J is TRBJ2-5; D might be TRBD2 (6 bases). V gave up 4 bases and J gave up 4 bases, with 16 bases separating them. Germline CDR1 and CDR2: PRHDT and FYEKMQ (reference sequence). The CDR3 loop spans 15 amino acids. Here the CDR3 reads CASSSITGEPETQYF. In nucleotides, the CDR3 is TGTGCCAGCAGCTCCATTACGGGAGAACCAGAGACCCAGTACTTC.

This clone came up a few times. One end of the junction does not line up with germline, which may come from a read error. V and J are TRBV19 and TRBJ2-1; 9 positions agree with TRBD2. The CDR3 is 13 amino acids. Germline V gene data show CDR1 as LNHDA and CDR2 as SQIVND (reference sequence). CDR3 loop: CASSIRSGRPPIF. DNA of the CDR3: TGTGCCAGTAGTATAAGGAGCGGGAGGCCACCAATCTTC.

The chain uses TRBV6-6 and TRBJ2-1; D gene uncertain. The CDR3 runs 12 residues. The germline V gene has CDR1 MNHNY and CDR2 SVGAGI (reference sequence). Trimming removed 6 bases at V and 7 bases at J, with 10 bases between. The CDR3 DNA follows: TGTGCCAGCAGAGACTCTCTGAATGAGCAGTTCTTC. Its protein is CASRDSLNEQFF.

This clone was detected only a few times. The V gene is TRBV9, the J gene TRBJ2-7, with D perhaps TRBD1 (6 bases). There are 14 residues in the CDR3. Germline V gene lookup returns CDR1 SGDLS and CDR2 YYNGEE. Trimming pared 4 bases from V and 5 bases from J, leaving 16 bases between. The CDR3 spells CASSPRDIAHEQYF. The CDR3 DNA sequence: TGTGCCAGCAGCCCCCGGGACATTGCCCACGAGCAGTACTTC.

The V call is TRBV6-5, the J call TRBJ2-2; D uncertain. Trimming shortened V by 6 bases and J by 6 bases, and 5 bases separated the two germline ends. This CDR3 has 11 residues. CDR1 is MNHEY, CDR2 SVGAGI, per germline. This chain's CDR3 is CASRVAGELFF. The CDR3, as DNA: TGTGCCAGCAGAGTAGCCGGGGAGCTGTTTTTT.

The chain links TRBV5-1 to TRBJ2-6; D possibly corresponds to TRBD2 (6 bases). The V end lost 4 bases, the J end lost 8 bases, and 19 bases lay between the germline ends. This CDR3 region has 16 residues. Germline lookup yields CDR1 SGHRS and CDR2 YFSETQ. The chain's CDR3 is CASSPMGGGPTNVLTF. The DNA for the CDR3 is TGCGCCAGCAGCCCCATGGGGGGAGGTCCGACCAACGTCCTGACTTTC. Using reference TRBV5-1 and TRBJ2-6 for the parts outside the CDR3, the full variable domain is KAGVTQTPRYLIKTRGQQVTLSCSPISGHRSVSWYQQTPGQGLQFLFEYFSETQRNKGNFPGRFSGRQFSNSRSEMNVSTLELGDSALYLCASSPMGGGPTNVLTFGAGSRLTVL.

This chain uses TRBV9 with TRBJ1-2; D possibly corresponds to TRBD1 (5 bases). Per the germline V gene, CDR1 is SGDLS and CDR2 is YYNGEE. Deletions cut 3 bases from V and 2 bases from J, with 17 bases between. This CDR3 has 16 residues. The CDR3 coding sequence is TGTGCCAGCAGCGCCTCCCGGGGGGGGGTGAACTATGGCTACACCTTC. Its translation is CASSASRGGVNYGYTF. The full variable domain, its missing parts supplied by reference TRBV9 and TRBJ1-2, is DSGVTQTPKHLITATGQRVTLRCSPRSGDLSVYWYQQSLDQGLQFLIQYYNGEERAKGNILERFSAQQFPDLHSELNLSSLELGDSALYFCASSASRGGVNYGYTFGSGTRLTVV.

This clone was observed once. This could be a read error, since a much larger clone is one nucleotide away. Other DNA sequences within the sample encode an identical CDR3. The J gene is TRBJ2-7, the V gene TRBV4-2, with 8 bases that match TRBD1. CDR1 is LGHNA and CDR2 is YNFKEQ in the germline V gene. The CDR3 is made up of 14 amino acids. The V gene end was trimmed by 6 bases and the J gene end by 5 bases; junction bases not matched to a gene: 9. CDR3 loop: CASSSSGGRDEQYF. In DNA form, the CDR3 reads TGTGCCAGCAGTTCATCAGGGGGCCGCGACGAGCAGTACTTC.

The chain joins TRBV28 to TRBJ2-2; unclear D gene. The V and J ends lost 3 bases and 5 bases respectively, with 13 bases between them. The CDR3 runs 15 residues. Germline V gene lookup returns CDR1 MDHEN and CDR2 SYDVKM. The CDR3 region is CASSFGSALTGELFF. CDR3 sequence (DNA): TGTGCCAGCAGTTTCGGTTCTGCCTTAACCGGGGAGCTGTTTTTT.

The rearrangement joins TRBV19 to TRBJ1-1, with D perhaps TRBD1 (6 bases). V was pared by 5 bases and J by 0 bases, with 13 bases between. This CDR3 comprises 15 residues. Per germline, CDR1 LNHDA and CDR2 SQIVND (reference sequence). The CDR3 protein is CASSPTGILNTEAFF. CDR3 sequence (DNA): TGTGCCAGTAGTCCCACAGGGATACTGAACACTGAAGCTTTCTTT.

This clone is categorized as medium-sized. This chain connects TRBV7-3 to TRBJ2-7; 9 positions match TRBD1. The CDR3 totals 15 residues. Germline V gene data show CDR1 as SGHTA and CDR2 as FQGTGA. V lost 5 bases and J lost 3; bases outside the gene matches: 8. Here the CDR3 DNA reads TGTGCCAGCAGCGCCGGGACAGGGAGAGGCTACGAGCAGTACTTC. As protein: CASSAGTGRGYEQYF.

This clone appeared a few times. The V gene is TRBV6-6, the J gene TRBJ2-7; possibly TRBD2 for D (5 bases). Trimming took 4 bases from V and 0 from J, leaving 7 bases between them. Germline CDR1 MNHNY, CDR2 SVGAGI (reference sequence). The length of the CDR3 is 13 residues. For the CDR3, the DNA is TGTGCCAGCAGTTGGGAGAGCTCCTACGAGCAGTACTTC. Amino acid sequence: CASSWESSYEQYF.

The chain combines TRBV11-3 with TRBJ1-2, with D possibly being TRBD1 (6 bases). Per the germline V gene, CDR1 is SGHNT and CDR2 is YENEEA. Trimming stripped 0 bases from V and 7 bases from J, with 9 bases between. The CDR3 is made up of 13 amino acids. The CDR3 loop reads CASSLEGAGGYTF. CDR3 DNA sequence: TGTGCCAGCAGCTTAGAGGGGGCTGGTGGCTACACCTTC.